Below are 25 T cell receptor beta chains sequenced from a single sample in a study of blood T cells in healthy people across ages. Next came a second PCR, run for roughly 6 to 11 cycles, which used a sample-barcoded 5' primer along with a J-beta primer mix. One entry per CDR3 protein results from TCRdb running MiXCR on the 5' RACE reads. This sample has about 290,000 distinct CDR3 sequences, with 25% to 30% found just once. Input material: blood. These receptors came from a woman in her 70s in good health.

V gene TRBV5-5 combines with J gene TRBJ2-1; either TRBD1 or TRBD2 may supply D (5 bases each). The ends were cut back, 3 bases at V and 2 bases at J, with 15 bases in the middle. Germline CDR1 and CDR2: SGHKS and YYEKEE (reference sequence). The CDR3 has 16 residues. CDR3 residues: CASSSGASWAYNEQFF. The CDR3 bases are TGTGCCAGCAGCTCCGGGGCTTCGTGGGCCTACAATGAGCAGTTCTTC.

J is TRBJ2-5 and V is TRBV7-9, with D maybe TRBD2 (5 bases). CDR3 length equals 14 residues. The germline V gene encodes CDR1 SEHNR and CDR2 FQNEAQ (reference sequence). Deletions cut 5 bases from V and 2 bases from J, with 12 bases between. CDR3 coding DNA: TGTGCCAGCAGCCCCGGGGATCAACAAGAGACCCAGTACTTC. Translating it yields CASSPGDQQETQYF.

This clonotype was counted between two and nine times. The chain carries TRBV27 and TRBJ1-2; 8 bases agree with TRBD1. Trimming at V came to 9 bases and at J to 2 bases, leaving 11 bases not matched to a gene. Germline loops: CDR1 MNHEY, CDR2 SMNVEV (reference sequence). The CDR3 is 15 residues long. The DNA for the CDR3 is TGTGCCAGTTCACAAACAGGGGGGTACAACTATGGCTACACCTTC. Residues: CASSQTGGYNYGYTF.

Note on this clonotype: At one boundary the junction diverges from the germline segment, which might be a read error. In nucleotides, the CDR3 is TGTGCCGCCAGCAAAGGACAGGGGAGGACAGATACGCAGTATTTT. Translation gives CAASKGQGRTDTQYF. The chain couples TRBV15 to TRBJ2-3; 9 bases are a match to TRBD1. The CDR3 runs 15 residues. From germline, CDR1 is LNHNV and CDR2 YYDKDF (reference sequence).

Points on this clonotype: The junction and the germline gene differ at one end; a read error may be behind it. For the CDR3, the DNA is TGCGCCAGCAGTGACCCGTCCCAGGGCTTGAACACTGAAGCTTTCTTT. Protein: CASSDPSQGLNTEAFF. The chain links TRBV25-1 to TRBJ1-1, with D possibly being TRBD1 (5 bases). Germline lookup yields CDR1 MGHDK and CDR2 SYGVNS. The CDR3 spans 16 residues.

This clonotype was counted only a few times. V gene TRBV7-2 combines with J gene TRBJ2-5; no firm D call. This CDR3 is 12 amino acids long. CDR1 is SGHTA, CDR2 FQGNSA, per germline. The V and J ends lost 5 bases and 7 bases respectively, with 11 bases between them. CDR3 DNA: TGTGCCAGCAGCGGTCAGAAAGGGACCCAGTACTTC. It encodes CASSGQKGTQYF.

This clonotype has a handful of counts. The chain recombines TRBV5-1 with TRBJ2-5; 8 bases map to TRBD2. Germline CDR1 is SGHRS and CDR2 is YFSETQ. This CDR3 has 16 amino acids. V shed 3 bases and J 1 base; nucleotides not matched to a gene: 8. CDR3 bases: TGCGCCAGCAGCTGGAGGACTAGCATAGTCCAAGAGACCCAGTACTTC. Residues: CASSWRTSIVQETQYF.

This chain connects TRBV6-4 to TRBJ1-1; unclear D gene. The V end lost 4 bases, the J end lost 5 bases, and 8 bases lay between the germline ends. The V gene's germline CDR1 is MRHNA and CDR2 SNTAGT. The CDR3 runs to 12 residues. The CDR3 nucleotides are TGTGCCAGCAGTGGAGTGGGAACTGAAGCTTTCTTT. Its protein product is CASSGVGTEAFF.

The V call is TRBV4-1, the J call TRBJ2-1; 9 positions match TRBD2. CDR1 and CDR2 (germline): MGHRA, YSYEKL. This CDR3 is built from 15 residues. Trimming took 7 bases from V and 8 from J; bases not matched to a gene: 12. This chain's CDR3 is CASTLTSGWKDEQFF. For the CDR3, the DNA is TGCGCCAGCACCCTAACTAGCGGGTGGAAGGATGAGCAGTTCTTC.

The rearrangement uses TRBV5-1 and TRBJ2-1; TRBD1 matches at 7 bases. The CDR3 spans 15 residues. J lost 5 bases, V lost 0 bases, and 5 bases had no gene match. CDR1 and CDR2 (germline): SGHRS, YFSETQ. CDR3 loop: CASSLEGAVDNEQFF. The CDR3 DNA sequence: TGCGCCAGCAGCTTGGAGGGGGCTGTTGACAATGAGCAGTTCTTC. Full variable domain (rest looked up from reference TRBV5-1 and TRBJ2-1): KAGVTQTPRYLIKTRGQQVTLSCSPISGHRSVSWYQQTPGQGLQFLFEYFSETQRNKGNFPGRFSGRQFSNSRSEMNVSTLELGDSALYLCASSLEGAVDNEQFFGPGTRLTVL.

This clonotype was seen many times. The chain is built from TRBV18 and TRBJ2-2, with unresolved D. V gave up 8 bases and J gave up 3 bases, with 7 bases separating them. This CDR3 region has 12 residues. Germline V CDR1 and CDR2: KGHSH, LQKENI. Here the CDR3 DNA reads TGTGCCAGCGACCAGTACACCGGGGAGCTGTTTTTT. Translated: CASDQYTGELFF.

J is TRBJ2-7 and V is TRBV6-2 or TRBV6-3, with a possible D match to TRBD2 (5 bases). The ends were cut back, 7 bases at V and 1 base at J, with 20 bases in the middle. The CDR3 totals 16 residues. CDR1 and CDR2 from the germline V gene are MNHEY and SVGEGT. For the CDR3, the DNA is TGTGCCAGCACTGGAGGAGAGCGGCGCCTATCCTACGAGCAGTACTTC. Its protein is CASTGGERRLSYEQYF.

In this sample, this clonotype turned up a few times. The chain employs TRBV15 and TRBJ1-1; 11 bases are a match to TRBD1. The CDR3 covers 15 residues. Germline V lookup: CDR1 LNHNV, CDR2 YYDKDF (reference sequence). V lost 1 base, J lost 4 bases, and 2 bases stayed unmatched. The CDR3 sequence: CATSRGGQGGTEAFF. The CDR3 DNA reads as TGTGCCACCAGCAGAGGGGGACAGGGGGGCACTGAAGCTTTCTTT.

This clonotype was found many times. The chain carries TRBV6-2 or TRBV6-3 and TRBJ1-5; D remains unclear. This CDR3 spans 16 amino acids. Trimming shortened V by 6 bases and J by 2 bases, and 17 bases separated the two germline ends. Per germline, CDR1 MNHEY and CDR2 SVGEGT. The CDR3, as DNA: TGTGCCAGCAGAAGAAAAGAAGAGTTTCGCAATCAGCCCCAGCATTTT. It codes for CASRRKEEFRNQPQHF.

This chain connects TRBV4-1 to TRBJ2-5; 9 bases are shared with TRBD2. The assigned J gene may be wrong: the sequence end matches TRBJ2-7 better. This CDR3 contains 14 residues. Germline V gives CDR1 MGHRA, CDR2 YSYEKL. The CDR3 sequence is CASSPSGMVYEQYF. The DNA for the CDR3 is TGCGCCAGCAGCCCTAGCGGGATGGTGTACGAGCAGTACTTC.

The chain is built from TRBV27 and TRBJ2-2; D remains ambiguous. Trimming took 7 bases from V and 0 from J, leaving 12 bases between them. The CDR3 is 15 amino acids. Germline V gene sequence: CDR1 MNHEY, CDR2 SMNVEV (reference sequence). CDR3 residues: CASTQSFANTGELFF. The CDR3 DNA reads TGTGCCAGCACCCAGAGCTTCGCGAACACCGGGGAGCTGTTTTTT.

This sequence joins TRBV27 and TRBJ2-5; weak D call: TRBD1 (5 bases). The DNA end lines up better with TRBJ2-1; the J call may be wrong. Germline V gene lookup returns CDR1 MNHEY and CDR2 SMNVEV (reference sequence). The CDR3 spans 16 residues. Here the CDR3 DNA reads TGTGCCAGCAGTTTTCCCCTAGGGGCGACCTACAATGAGCAGTTCTTC. It encodes CASSFPLGATYNEQFF.

This clonotype has a handful of counts. The V gene is TRBV5-4, the J gene TRBJ2-7; 11 bases map to TRBD2. This CDR3 is 17 amino acids long. The germline gives CDR1 SGHNT, CDR2 YYREEE (reference sequence). J lost 3 bases, V lost 4 bases, and 12 bases had no gene match. CDR3 sequence: CASSTGVTSGAGYEQYF. In DNA form, the CDR3 reads TGTGCCAGCAGCACCGGTGTGACTAGCGGGGCGGGCTACGAGCAGTACTTC. The variable domain in full, completed from reference TRBV5-4 and TRBJ2-7, reads ETGVTQSPTHLIKTRGQQVTLRCSSQSGHNTVSWYQQALGQGPQFIFQYYREEENGRGNFPPRFSGLQFPNYSSELNVNALELDDSALYLCASSTGVTSGAGYEQYFGPGTRLTVT.

The chain combines TRBV20-1 with TRBJ2-3; 13 bases map to TRBD2. Germline V gives CDR1 DFQATT, CDR2 SNEGSKA (reference sequence). This CDR3 region has 14 residues. This CDR3 reads CSGVGTSGVHTQYF. The CDR3 region has the DNA TGCTCCGGCGTTGGGACTAGCGGGGTTCATACGCAGTATTTT.

The CDR3 DNA is TGCAGTGCTAGAGGGACCACCTACGAGCAGTACTTC. Amino acids: CSARGTTYEQYF. The chain links TRBV20-1 to TRBJ2-7; D ambiguous. Trimming left V 1 base short and J 2 bases short, with 6 bases between. This CDR3 is built from 12 residues. Germline loops: CDR1 DFQATT, CDR2 SNEGSKA (reference sequence).

The genes are TRBV5-1 and TRBJ1-4; D is ambiguous. Germline-derived CDR1 and CDR2 are SGHRS and YFSETQ. The CDR3 consists of 13 residues. V shed 4 bases and J shed 4 bases, with 8 bases lying between them. CDR3 protein: CASSPADNEKLFF. The CDR3 DNA sequence: TGCGCCAGCAGCCCGGCAGATAATGAAAAACTGTTTTTT.

V and J are TRBV29-1 and TRBJ2-3; D possibly uses TRBD1 or TRBD2 (5 bases each). From germline, CDR1 is SQVTM and CDR2 ANQGSEA. V gave up 8 bases and J gave up 4 bases, with 16 bases separating them. The CDR3 extends over 13 amino acids. The CDR3 sequence is CSIPGQWADTQYF. The DNA for the CDR3 is TGCAGCATCCCGGGGCAATGGGCAGATACGCAGTATTTT.

This clonotype occurred a few times. This rearrangement joins TRBV7-2 to TRBJ1-6, with D perhaps TRBD1 (6 bases). V lost 2 bases and J lost 0, with 8 bases in between. CDR1 and CDR2 (germline): SGHTA, FQGNSA. The CDR3 has 16 residues. CDR3 amino acids: CASSLRGSSYNSPLHF. In DNA, the CDR3 is TGTGCCAGCAGCTTAAGGGGGAGCTCCTATAATTCACCCCTCCACTTT.

This clonotype has a count of ten or more. The rearrangement links TRBV7-9 to TRBJ1-6; the D gene is possibly TRBD1 (6 bases). CDR3 length equals 17 residues. The germline V gene encodes CDR1 SEHNR and CDR2 FQNEAQ (reference sequence). V dropped 5 bases and J dropped 2 bases, with 16 bases sitting between them. Here the CDR3 DNA reads TGTGCCAGCAGCCTTTCACAGGGAACCACCTATAATTCACCCCTCCACTTT. Its translation is CASSLSQGTTYNSPLHF.

The rearrangement links TRBV7-6 to TRBJ2-5; the D call may be TRBD1 or TRBD2 (6 bases each). The V and J ends lost 5 bases and 4 bases respectively, with 20 bases between them. CDR1 SGHVS and CDR2 FNYEAQ come from the germline V gene. This CDR3 spans 16 amino acids. The CDR3 here is CASSLGGYADLETQYF. In DNA form, the CDR3 reads TGTGCCAGCAGCCTAGGGGGGTACGCGGACCTAGAGACCCAGTACTTC.